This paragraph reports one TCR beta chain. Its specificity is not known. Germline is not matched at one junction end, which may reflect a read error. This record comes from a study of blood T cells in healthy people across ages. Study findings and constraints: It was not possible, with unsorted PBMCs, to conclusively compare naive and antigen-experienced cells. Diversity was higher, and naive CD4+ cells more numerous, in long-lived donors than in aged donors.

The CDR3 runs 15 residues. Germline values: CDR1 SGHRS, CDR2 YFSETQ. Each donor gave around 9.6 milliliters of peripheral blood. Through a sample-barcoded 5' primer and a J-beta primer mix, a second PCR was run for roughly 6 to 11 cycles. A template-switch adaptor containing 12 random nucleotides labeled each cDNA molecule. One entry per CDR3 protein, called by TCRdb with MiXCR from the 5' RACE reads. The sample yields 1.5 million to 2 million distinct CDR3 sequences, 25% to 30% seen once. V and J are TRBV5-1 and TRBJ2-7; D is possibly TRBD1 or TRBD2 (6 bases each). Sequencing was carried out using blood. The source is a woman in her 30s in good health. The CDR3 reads CTSSPQSGAYYEQYF. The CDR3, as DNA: TGCACCAGCAGCCCACAATCGGGGGCTTACTACGAGCAGTACTTC.